These T cell receptor beta chains were read from a single sample in a study of Graves' ophthalmopathy and Graves' hyperthyroidism. TCRdb re-called the multiplex PCR reads with MiXCR, one entry per CDR3 protein. Here the sample spans about 500,000 distinct CDR3 sequences, approximately 35% being singletons. Sequenced input: peripheral blood or thyroid tissue (not recorded which). The receptors shown here come from an adult man with Graves' hyperthyroidism. The CDR3 runs from the conserved cysteine through the conserved F or W. D genes are given only for firm matches. Expanded clones are given a class, and other clones once, few, many or no size at all.

D: -; V: TRBV19; size: many; J: TRBJ2-7; DNA: TGTGCCAGTAGTATAACAGGGAGGATTTACGAGCAGTACTTC; CDR3: CASSITGRIYEQYF
D: -; V: TRBV28; size: many; J: TRBJ1-2; DNA: TGTGCCAGCAGGTTCGACGGGTCTCGTAACTATGGCTACACCTTC; CDR3: CASRFDGSRNYGYTF
D: -; V: TRBV11-3; size: few; J: TRBJ1-1; DNA: TGTGCCAGCAGCTTAGGGCAGGGCCTTGAAGCTTTCTTT; CDR3: CASSLGQGLEAFF
D: -; V: TRBV7-9; size: -; J: TRBJ2-1; DNA: TGTGCCAGCAGCTTAACGACTGTTGATGAGCAGTTCTTC; CDR3: CASSLTTVDEQFF
D: -; V: TRBV12-3/TRBV12-4; size: once; J: TRBJ2-3; DNA: TGTGCCAGCAGTTGGGGAGCGTTCCCAGATACGCAGTATTTT; CDR3: CASSWGAFPDTQYF
D: -; V: TRBV5-1; size: few; J: TRBJ2-5; DNA: TGCGCCAGCAGCCCGTATTCGGGATCTCAAGAGACCCAGTACTTC; CDR3: CASSPYSGSQETQYF
D: TRBD1; V: TRBV27; size: -; J: TRBJ1-1; DNA: TGTGCCAGCAGTCCAAGACAGGGGTGGACTGAAGCTTTCTTT; CDR3: CASSPRQGWTEAFF
D: TRBD1; V: TRBV7-3; size: -; J: TRBJ2-2; DNA: TGTGCCAGCGGCCCTACAGGGGGCCGGGGGCTGCTTTTT; CDR3: CASGPTGGRGLLF
D: -; V: TRBV24-1; size: few; J: TRBJ2-2; DNA: TGTGCCACCAGTGACTACCCGACAGGGAACACCGGGGAGCTGTTTTTT; CDR3: CATSDYPTGNTGELFF
D: TRBD2; V: TRBV29-1; size: -; J: TRBJ2-1; DNA: TGCAGCGTCGGACTGACTAGCACTGAGCAGTTCTTC; CDR3: CSVGLTSTEQFF
D: -; V: TRBV19; size: many; J: TRBJ1-1; DNA: TGTGCCAGTAGTATTTCCGACAGGTTGAACACTGAAGCTTTCTTT; CDR3: CASSISDRLNTEAFF
D: -; V: TRBV29-1; size: many; J: TRBJ2-5; DNA: TGCAGCGTTGATACAGGCGACCAAGAGACCCAGTACTTC; CDR3: CSVDTGDQETQYF
D: -; V: TRBV19; size: -; J: TRBJ1-1; DNA: TGTGCCAGTAGTATGCGACTCTTAGGGGTGAACACTGAAGCTTTCTTT; CDR3: CASSMRLLGVNTEAFF
D: -; V: TRBV5-1; size: -; J: TRBJ2-3; DNA: TGCGCCAGCAGCTTGGAAGGGATAGGCACAGATACGCAGTATTTT; CDR3: CASSLEGIGTDTQYF
D: TRBD1; V: TRBV14; size: many; J: TRBJ1-2; DNA: TGTGCCAGCAGCCCCACGACAGGGATCGATGGCTACACCTTC; CDR3: CASSPTTGIDGYTF
D: -; V: TRBV29-1; size: -; J: TRBJ1-5; DNA: TGCAGCCCAGTGGGGGGTAATCAGCCCCAGCATTTT; CDR3: CSPVGGNQPQHF
D: TRBD1; V: TRBV10-2; size: many; J: TRBJ1-1; DNA: TGCGCCAGCAGGTTAGGGACAGGGAACACTGAAGCTTTCTTT; CDR3: CASRLGTGNTEAFF
D: -; V: TRBV29-1; size: many; J: TRBJ1-2; DNA: TGCAGCGTTGAAGACGAGCAAGGAGGTGGCTACACCTTC; CDR3: CSVEDEQGGGYTF
D: TRBD2; V: TRBV20-1; size: -; J: TRBJ2-7; DNA: TGCAGTGCTAGAATAGCGGGACTTACCTACGAGCAGTACTTC; CDR3: CSARIAGLTYEQYF
D: -; V: TRBV15; size: once; J: TRBJ2-1; DNA: TGTGCCACCAGCGGGGACTGGGGTAGCTCCTACAATGAGCAGTTCTTC; CDR3: CATSGDWGSSYNEQFF
D: -; V: TRBV9; size: many; J: TRBJ2-2; DNA: TGTGCCAGCAGCGTAGGCCCGAACACCGGGGAGCTGTTTTTT; CDR3: CASSVGPNTGELFF
D: -; V: TRBV2; size: once; J: TRBJ2-1; DNA: TGTGCCAGCAGTGCTTACAATGAGCAGTTCTTC; CDR3: CASSAYNEQFF
D: TRBD2; V: TRBV15; size: few; J: TRBJ2-3; DNA: TGTGCCACCAGCAGAGATCGCGGGGGGACATCTGATACGCAGTATTTT; CDR3: CATSRDRGGTSDTQYF
D: -; V: TRBV30; size: few; J: TRBJ1-5; DNA: TGTGCCTGGAGTCAGGGATTGAATCAGCCCCAGCATTTT; CDR3: CAWSQGLNQPQHF
D: -; V: TRBV29-1; size: many; J: TRBJ2-5; DNA: TGCAGCGTAGTCGACGGGGTACAAGAGACCCAGTACTTC; CDR3: CSVVDGVQETQYF
D: TRBD1; V: TRBV29-1; size: once; J: TRBJ1-1; DNA: TGCAGCTTGGCTACAGGGGGGAACACTGAAGCTTTCTTT; CDR3: CSLATGGNTEAFF
D: -; V: TRBV5-1; size: many; J: TRBJ2-7; DNA: TGCGCCAGCAGCTTGACAGGGATTACCTACGAGCAGTACTTC; CDR3: CASSLTGITYEQYF
D: -; V: TRBV9; size: many; J: TRBJ2-7; DNA: TGTGCCAGCAGCGTAGCTGGGACCGGCGCCTACGAGCAGTACTTC; CDR3: CASSVAGTGAYEQYF
D: -; V: TRBV6-5; size: few; J: TRBJ1-5; DNA: TGTGCCAGCAGTTACTCGGGACGGCAAAATCAGCCCCAGCATTTT; CDR3: CASSYSGRQNQPQHF
D: -; V: TRBV10-3; size: -; J: TRBJ2-7; DNA: TGTGCCATCAGTGGGGACTACGAGCAGTACTTC; CDR3: CAISGDYEQYF
D: -; V: TRBV6-6; size: many; J: TRBJ1-3; DNA: TGTGCCAGCAGAGCCGACGGGGGCTCTGGAAACACCATATATTTT; CDR3: CASRADGGSGNTIYF
D: -; V: TRBV20-1; size: many; J: TRBJ2-7; DNA: TGCAGTGCTAGGAGGGGTGACGAGCAGTACTTC; CDR3: CSARRGDEQYF
D: -; V: TRBV7-8; size: many; J: TRBJ1-6; DNA: TGTGCCAGCAGCCCGTCGACAGTTAATTCACCCCTCCACTTT; CDR3: CASSPSTVNSPLHF
D: -; V: TRBV29-1; size: -; J: TRBJ1-2; DNA: TGCAGCGCCGGGGACTATGGCTACACCTTC; CDR3: CSAGDYGYTF
D: TRBD1; V: TRBV19; size: few; J: TRBJ2-3; DNA: TGTGCCAGTAGGGGGACAGACACAGATACGCAGTATTTT; CDR3: CASRGTDTDTQYF
D: -; V: TRBV24-1; size: -; J: TRBJ1-2; DNA: TGTGCCACCAGTGATTGGGGGCTTTATGGCTACACCTTC; CDR3: CATSDWGLYGYTF
D: TRBD1; V: TRBV2; size: -; J: TRBJ1-2; DNA: TGTGCCAGCAATCAGGGGGCAGAAGGCTACACCTTC; CDR3: CASNQGAEGYTF
D: -; V: TRBV3-1; size: -; J: TRBJ1-1; DNA: TGTGCCAGCAGGACCCGGGACACTTCCGGCACTGAAGCTTTCTTT; CDR3: CASRTRDTSGTEAFF
D: TRBD2; V: TRBV2; size: many; J: TRBJ2-5; DNA: TGTGCCAGCATCCCGTCAGCGGGAGGGCCGTACCAAGAGACCCAGTACTTC; CDR3: CASIPSAGGPYQETQYF
D: -; V: TRBV18; size: many; J: TRBJ1-1; DNA: TGTGCCAGCTCACCGTCGACAGCTTACACTGAAGCTTTCTTT; CDR3: CASSPSTAYTEAFF